This T cell receptor beta chain originates from a study of high-grade serous ovarian cancer treatment subgroups. On the study more broadly: Samples averaged 14,192 reads and around 7,000 unique TCR beta rearrangements.

V gave up 5 bases and J gave up 0 bases, with 8 bases separating them. The CDR3 is 14 residues long. CDR1 and CDR2 from the germline V gene are LNHDA and SQIVND (reference sequence). The study, taken as a whole, reports: Bulk tumor TCR sequencing gave no spatial information.

Measured with immunoSEQ multiplex PCR; TCRdb has only the in-frame clones, and not every one. Here the sample spans approximately 6,600 clones, more than 65% being singletons. Notes on this clone: What it binds is not known.

Tumor samples were taken before definitive surgery or chemotherapy. Sequenced input: tumor tissue. The chain carries TRBV19 and TRBJ2-1; D is undetermined. This clonotype was sampled from a human donor with high-grade serous ovarian cancer. CDR3 coding DNA: TGTGCCAGTAGTGCTTCGAGCTCCTACAATGAGCAGTTCTTC. Its protein product is CASSASSSYNEQFF.